This entry describes one TCR beta chain. The antigen remains unidentified. The entry originates in a study of CD4 T cells in relation to SARS-CoV-2 and coronaviruses. Study-wide background: Shared crossreactive spike epitopes were mapped to their HLA restriction.

The CDR3 extends over 16 amino acids. CDR1 is SEHNR and CDR2 is FQNEAQ in the germline V gene (reference sequence). The V end lost 7 bases, the J end lost 0 bases, and 19 bases lay between the germline ends. Sequenced by immunoSEQ multiplex PCR; TCRdb stores in-frame clones only, minus some. The sample contains 50,000 to 70,000 clones, around 90% of which appear only once. The study, taken as a whole, reports: Pre-pandemic and post-infection samples never came from the same donor. This crossreactivity analysis covered spike protein alone, no other viral proteins. In around 67% of donors, memory CD4+ clonotypes crossrecognized SARS-CoV-2 and at least one common cold coronavirus spike.

This rearrangement joins TRBV7-9 to TRBJ2-7, with D possibly matching TRBD2 (6 bases). The TCR was taken from an adult with COVID-19. Source material: naive CD4+ T cells from PBMCs. The subset was: naive CD4+ T cells isolated by negative enrichment. CDR3 region: CASTDLLAGPSYEQYF. The CDR3 coding sequence is TGTGCCAGCACCGACCTTCTTGCGGGACCCTCCTACGAGCAGTACTTC. The variable domain in full, completed from reference TRBV7-9 and TRBJ2-7, reads DTGVSQNPRHKITKRGQNVTFRCDPISEHNRLYWYRQTLGQGPEFLTYFQNEAQLEKSRLLSDRFSAERPKGSFSTLEIQRTEQGDSAMYLCASTDLLAGPSYEQYFGPGTRLTVT.